Listed below are T cell receptor beta chains from one sample, sequenced in a study of cytotoxic CD8 clonotypes in ibrutinib-treated CLL. Method: immunoSEQ multiplex PCR; TCRdb's copy keeps in-frame clones and lacks some. The table has tens of thousands of clones, less than 70% seen once. Sequenced here: PBMCs, sampled after 12 months of ibrutinib treatment. The receptors were gathered from a human donor with chronic lymphocytic leukemia. Both conserved end residues are part of each CDR3. D genes are given only for firm matches. Clone size is stated in some rows and not others, as once, few, many or a class when expanded.

cdr3_nt: TGTGCCAGCTCTCCGCTCGGTACGCAGTATTTT
cdr3_aa: CASSPLGTQYF
d_call: -
clone_size: -
v_call: TRBV18
j_call: TRBJ2-3
cdr3_length: 11

cdr3_nt: TGTGCCAGCAGTTGGACAGGGGATGGCTACACCTTC
cdr3_aa: CASSWTGDGYTF
d_call: TRBD1
clone_size: -
v_call: TRBV6-5
j_call: TRBJ1-2
cdr3_length: 12

cdr3_nt: TGTGCCAGCAGTTTCCGGGGGGGACAGAACTACGAGCAGTACTTC
cdr3_aa: CASSFRGGQNYEQYF
d_call: -
clone_size: -
v_call: TRBV27
j_call: TRBJ2-7
cdr3_length: 15

cdr3_nt: TGTGCCAGCACCCAGGGGCCTTCCTATAATTCACCCCTCCACTTT
cdr3_aa: CASTQGPSYNSPLHF
d_call: -
clone_size: -
v_call: TRBV2
j_call: TRBJ1-6
cdr3_length: 15

cdr3_nt: TGTGCCAGCAGTTTATCAGCCTGGGACGGCTACGAGCAGTACTTC
cdr3_aa: CASSLSAWDGYEQYF
d_call: -
clone_size: few
v_call: TRBV28
j_call: TRBJ2-7
cdr3_length: 15

cdr3_nt: TGTGCCAGCAGTGACAGGGGCCACCAAGAGACCCAGTACTTC
cdr3_aa: CASSDRGHQETQYF
d_call: -
clone_size: large
v_call: TRBV25-1
j_call: TRBJ2-5
cdr3_length: 14

cdr3_nt: TGCGCCAGCAGCTTAGGACAGCAAGAGACCCAGTACTTC
cdr3_aa: CASSLGQQETQYF
d_call: -
clone_size: -
v_call: TRBV5-1
j_call: TRBJ2-5
cdr3_length: 13

cdr3_nt: TGTGCCAGCAGCTTAAGGGGACAGGTCGGCGGAGCTTTCTTT
cdr3_aa: CASSLRGQVGGAFF
d_call: TRBD1
clone_size: -
v_call: TRBV7-8
j_call: TRBJ1-1
cdr3_length: 14

cdr3_nt: TGTGCCAGTTTCCGCCGGGACAGAGGGAACACTGAAGCTTTCTTT
cdr3_aa: CASFRRDRGNTEAFF
d_call: TRBD1
clone_size: -
v_call: TRBV19
j_call: TRBJ1-1
cdr3_length: 15

cdr3_nt: TGTGCCAGCAGCTTAGAATGGTTCTCTGGAAACACCATATATTTT
cdr3_aa: CASSLEWFSGNTIYF
d_call: -
clone_size: -
v_call: TRBV11-2
j_call: TRBJ1-3
cdr3_length: 15

cdr3_nt: TGTGCCAGCAGCACGGGACAGGGGATGGTCTATGGCTACACCTTC
cdr3_aa: CASSTGQGMVYGYTF
d_call: TRBD1
clone_size: -
v_call: TRBV5-4
j_call: TRBJ1-2
cdr3_length: 15

cdr3_nt: TGTGCCAGCTCACCGTACACGCCGGGTTGGGGGTATGGCTACACCTTC
cdr3_aa: CASSPYTPGWGYGYTF
d_call: -
clone_size: -
v_call: TRBV18
j_call: TRBJ1-2
cdr3_length: 16

cdr3_nt: TGTGCCAGCAATATGGAAAGGTCCGGCGGCAATGAGCAGTTCTTC
cdr3_aa: CASNMERSGGNEQFF
d_call: -
clone_size: few
v_call: TRBV2
j_call: TRBJ2-1
cdr3_length: 15

cdr3_nt: TGTGCCAGCATGGGGAACGGAGCAAAAAGAAACACCATATATTTT
cdr3_aa: CASMGNGAKRNTIYF
d_call: -
clone_size: -
v_call: TRBV25-1
j_call: TRBJ1-3
cdr3_length: 15

cdr3_nt: TGTGCCAGCAGCCAAGAGATGGGGCGGAAGGGCTACACCTTC
cdr3_aa: CASSQEMGRKGYTF
d_call: -
clone_size: -
v_call: TRBV4-2
j_call: TRBJ1-2
cdr3_length: 14

cdr3_nt: TGTGCCAGCAGCTTAGATCGAGAGCCGGGGACCTTC
cdr3_aa: CASSLDREPGTF
d_call: -
clone_size: -
v_call: TRBV11-2
j_call: TRBJ1-2
cdr3_length: 12

cdr3_nt: TGTGCCAGCAGCACCAGCCAGGGGGCGCTGGGAAACACCATATATTTT
cdr3_aa: CASSTSQGALGNTIYF
d_call: TRBD1
clone_size: -
v_call: TRBV9
j_call: TRBJ1-3
cdr3_length: 16

cdr3_nt: TGTGCCAGCAGCGCACGAGGTCACACCGGGGAGCTGTTTTTT
cdr3_aa: CASSARGHTGELFF
d_call: -
clone_size: -
v_call: TRBV9
j_call: TRBJ2-2
cdr3_length: 14

cdr3_nt: TGTGCCAGCAGACTTACGGGGGATACGCAGTATTTT
cdr3_aa: CASRLTGDTQYF
d_call: -
clone_size: -
v_call: TRBV28
j_call: TRBJ2-3
cdr3_length: 12

cdr3_nt: TGCGCCAGCAGCCTCAGACAGGGGGCGCGTGAGCAGTACTTC
cdr3_aa: CASSLRQGAREQYF
d_call: TRBD1
clone_size: -
v_call: TRBV5-1
j_call: TRBJ2-7
cdr3_length: 14

cdr3_nt: TGCGCCAGCAGCCCCGCGGGACTCGTCAAAGAGACCCAGTACTTC
cdr3_aa: CASSPAGLVKETQYF
d_call: -
clone_size: -
v_call: TRBV5-1
j_call: TRBJ2-5
cdr3_length: 15

cdr3_nt: TGTGCCAGCAGTGAAGGGGGCTACGAGCAGTACTTC
cdr3_aa: CASSEGGYEQYF
d_call: -
clone_size: -
v_call: TRBV6-1
j_call: TRBJ2-7
cdr3_length: 12

cdr3_nt: TGCGCCAGCAGCCCCTTTGCTGGGACAGGAAACGGCTACACCTTC
cdr3_aa: CASSPFAGTGNGYTF
d_call: TRBD1
clone_size: few
v_call: TRBV5-1
j_call: TRBJ1-2
cdr3_length: 15

cdr3_nt: TGTGCCAGCAGCTTAGCCCACGGGTATAATTCACCCCTCCACTTT
cdr3_aa: CASSLAHGYNSPLHF
d_call: -
clone_size: few
v_call: TRBV7-2
j_call: TRBJ1-6
cdr3_length: 15

cdr3_nt: TGCAGCGTGGGACACTCCTACGAGCAGTACTTC
cdr3_aa: CSVGHSYEQYF
d_call: -
clone_size: -
v_call: TRBV29-1
j_call: TRBJ2-7
cdr3_length: 11

cdr3_nt: TGTGCCAGCAGTGGCAGGGCCTCCTACGAGCAGTACTTC
cdr3_aa: CASSGRASYEQYF
d_call: -
clone_size: -
v_call: TRBV2
j_call: TRBJ2-7
cdr3_length: 13

cdr3_nt: TGTGCCAGTAGTATCTCCAGGGCCACAGATACGCAGTATTTT
cdr3_aa: CASSISRATDTQYF
d_call: -
clone_size: -
v_call: TRBV19
j_call: TRBJ2-3
cdr3_length: 14

cdr3_nt: TGTGCCAGCAGCCCGACAGGGCTCTCCTACGAGCAGTACTTC
cdr3_aa: CASSPTGLSYEQYF
d_call: TRBD1
clone_size: -
v_call: TRBV7-2
j_call: TRBJ2-7
cdr3_length: 14

cdr3_nt: TGTGCCAGCAGTCCGTGGGCTAGCGGGGGGAGCGGCGTGGAGACCCAGTACTTC
cdr3_aa: CASSPWASGGSGVETQYF
d_call: TRBD2
clone_size: -
v_call: TRBV27
j_call: TRBJ2-5
cdr3_length: 18

cdr3_nt: TGTGCCAGCAGCTACCCCGCCAGGGTAGAATCCTACGAGCAGTACTTC
cdr3_aa: CASSYPARVESYEQYF
d_call: -
clone_size: -
v_call: TRBV28
j_call: TRBJ2-7
cdr3_length: 16

cdr3_nt: TGTGCCAGCAGTGAGATAGCGGGGGGGCAAGAGACCCAGTACTTC
cdr3_aa: CASSEIAGGQETQYF
d_call: TRBD2
clone_size: once
v_call: TRBV6-1
j_call: TRBJ2-5
cdr3_length: 15

cdr3_nt: TGTGCCAGCAGCTTAGGGGTGAACACTGAAGCTTTCTTT
cdr3_aa: CASSLGVNTEAFF
d_call: -
clone_size: -
v_call: TRBV11-2
j_call: TRBJ1-1
cdr3_length: 13

cdr3_nt: TGTGCCAGCAGCTCCCCACCGGGACAGATCTCCTACAATGAGCAGTTCTTC
cdr3_aa: CASSSPPGQISYNEQFF
d_call: TRBD1
clone_size: -
v_call: TRBV7-9
j_call: TRBJ2-1
cdr3_length: 17

cdr3_nt: TGTGCCAGCAGTTTATCCGGTGGCAGTAACTATGGCTACACCTTC
cdr3_aa: CASSLSGGSNYGYTF
d_call: -
clone_size: -
v_call: TRBV28
j_call: TRBJ1-2
cdr3_length: 15

cdr3_nt: TGTGCCAGCAGCGCGACAGGAGGGAACACTGAAGCTTTCTTT
cdr3_aa: CASSATGGNTEAFF
d_call: -
clone_size: -
v_call: TRBV9
j_call: TRBJ1-1
cdr3_length: 14

cdr3_nt: TGTGCCAGCAGCTTAGCCCGCGCGGTGCCGGGCCTCTTAGGCTACACCTTC
cdr3_aa: CASSLARAVPGLLGYTF
d_call: -
clone_size: -
v_call: TRBV11-2
j_call: TRBJ1-2
cdr3_length: 17